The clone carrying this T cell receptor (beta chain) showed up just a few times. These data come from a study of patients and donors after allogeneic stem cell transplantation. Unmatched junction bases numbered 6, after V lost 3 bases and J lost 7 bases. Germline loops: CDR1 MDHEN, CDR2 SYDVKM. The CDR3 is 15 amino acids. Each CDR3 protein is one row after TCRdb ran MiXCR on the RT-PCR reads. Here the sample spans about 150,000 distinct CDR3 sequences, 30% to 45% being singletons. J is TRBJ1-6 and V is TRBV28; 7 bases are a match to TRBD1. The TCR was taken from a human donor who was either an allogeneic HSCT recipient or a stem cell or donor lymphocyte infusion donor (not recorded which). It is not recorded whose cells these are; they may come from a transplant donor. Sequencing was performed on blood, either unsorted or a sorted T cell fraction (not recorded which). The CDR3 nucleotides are TGTGCCAGCAGTTTCCCGGGACAGCAGAATTCACCCCTCCACTTT. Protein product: CASSFPGQQNSPLHF.